A selection of T cell receptor beta chains follows, all from one sample in a study of CD8 T cells in Susac syndrome. TCRdb reprocessed the immunoSEQ multiplex PCR reads via MiXCR and lists one record per CDR3 protein. The table records about 180,000 distinct CDR3 sequences, 94% of them present only once. The sample taken for sequencing was CD4+ T cells from PBMCs. The receptors stem from a human donor with Susac syndrome. Each CDR3 is given with its conserved first and last residue. Each record gives: CDR3 protein, CDR3 DNA, V gene, clone size, D gene, J gene. The D gene is left open where the match is weak. Some rows mark clone size as missing; the rest say once, few, many or name a class of expanded clone.

CDR3 protein: CASKQSSGANVLTF
CDR3 DNA: TGTGCCAGCAAGCAGTCCTCTGGGGCCAACGTCCTGACTTTC
V gene: TRBV7-9
clone size: -
D gene: -
J gene: TRBJ2-6

CDR3 protein: CASSFSGGDTQYF
CDR3 DNA: TGTGCCAGCAGTTTTAGCGGGGGAGATACGCAGTATTTT
V gene: TRBV12-3/TRBV12-4
clone size: few
D gene: TRBD2
J gene: TRBJ2-3

CDR3 protein: CASSLLRRGNPDTQYF
CDR3 DNA: TGTGCCAGCAGCCTCCTAAGGAGGGGGAATCCAGATACGCAGTATTTT
V gene: TRBV3-1
clone size: once
D gene: -
J gene: TRBJ2-3

CDR3 protein: CASSVGTGFGNEQFF
CDR3 DNA: TGTGCCAGCAGCGTAGGGACAGGGTTTGGCAATGAGCAGTTCTTC
V gene: TRBV9
clone size: few
D gene: TRBD1
J gene: TRBJ2-1

CDR3 protein: CASSQGPAGESPLHF
CDR3 DNA: TGTGCCAGCAGCCAAGGTCCCGCCGGGGAATCACCCCTCCACTTT
V gene: TRBV4-2
clone size: few
D gene: -
J gene: TRBJ1-6

CDR3 protein: CASSFQGLVNSPLHF
CDR3 DNA: TGTGCCAGCAGTTTCCAGGGCCTGGTTAATTCACCCCTCCACTTT
V gene: TRBV12-3/TRBV12-4
clone size: -
D gene: -
J gene: TRBJ1-6

CDR3 protein: CAWSVGGGQPQHF
CDR3 DNA: TGTGCCTGGAGTGTAGGGGGGGGACAGCCCCAGCATTTT
V gene: TRBV30
clone size: -
D gene: -
J gene: TRBJ1-5

CDR3 protein: CGSSWGQETQYF
CDR3 DNA: TGTGGCAGCAGTTGGGGGCAAGAGACCCAGTACTTC
V gene: TRBV6-1
clone size: -
D gene: -
J gene: TRBJ2-5

CDR3 protein: CASSLAPGAYEQYF
CDR3 DNA: TGTGCCAGCAGCTTAGCGCCCGGTGCCTACGAGCAGTACTTC
V gene: TRBV7-2
clone size: -
D gene: -
J gene: TRBJ2-7

CDR3 protein: CSVQRGTGEKLFF
CDR3 DNA: TGCAGCGTTCAACGGGGAACGGGTGAAAAACTGTTTTTT
V gene: TRBV29-1
clone size: -
D gene: -
J gene: TRBJ1-4

CDR3 protein: CASVTNTEAFF
CDR3 DNA: TGTGCCAGCGTTACGAACACTGAAGCTTTCTTT
V gene: TRBV7-9
clone size: -
D gene: -
J gene: TRBJ1-1

CDR3 protein: CASSRQENTEAFF
CDR3 DNA: TGTGCCAGCAGTCGACAGGAGAACACTGAAGCTTTCTTT
V gene: TRBV27
clone size: few
D gene: -
J gene: TRBJ1-1

CDR3 protein: CASSARQPQETQYF
CDR3 DNA: TGTGCCAGCAGTGCCCGCCAACCCCAAGAGACCCAGTACTTC
V gene: TRBV25-1
clone size: -
D gene: -
J gene: TRBJ2-5

CDR3 protein: CTGGQGAGETQYF
CDR3 DNA: TGCACGGGGGGACAGGGGGCCGGCGAGACCCAGTACTTC
V gene: TRBV29-1
clone size: -
D gene: TRBD1
J gene: TRBJ2-5

CDR3 protein: CASSSGTVADTQYF
CDR3 DNA: TGCGCCAGCAGCTCGGGGACCGTTGCAGATACGCAGTATTTT
V gene: TRBV5-1
clone size: -
D gene: -
J gene: TRBJ2-3

CDR3 protein: CASSDRGKETQYF
CDR3 DNA: TGTGCCAGCTCAGACAGGGGCAAGGAGACCCAGTACTTC
V gene: TRBV18
clone size: -
D gene: TRBD1
J gene: TRBJ2-5

CDR3 protein: CASSEVGRGLAKNIQYF
CDR3 DNA: TGTGCCAGCAGTGAAGTGGGGAGGGGACTAGCCAAAAACATTCAGTACTTC
V gene: TRBV2
clone size: -
D gene: TRBD2
J gene: TRBJ2-4

CDR3 protein: CASSLTSGGATDTRYF
CDR3 DNA: TGTGCCAGCAGCTTGACGAGCGGGGGGGCAACAGATACGCGGTATTTT
V gene: TRBV7-9
clone size: -
D gene: TRBD2
J gene: TRBJ2-3

CDR3 protein: CASSAITAGSGLDGYTF
CDR3 DNA: TGTGCCAGCAGCGCTATCACGGCAGGGTCAGGACTAGATGGCTACACCTTC
V gene: TRBV7-9
clone size: -
D gene: -
J gene: TRBJ1-2

CDR3 protein: CASSRSGGASSYNEQFF
CDR3 DNA: TGTGCCAGTAGTAGGTCAGGGGGGGCGAGCTCCTACAATGAGCAGTTCTTC
V gene: TRBV19
clone size: -
D gene: -
J gene: TRBJ2-1

CDR3 protein: CAWAGTPHHGNTIYF
CDR3 DNA: TGTGCCTGGGCCGGAACACCACACCATGGAAACACCATATATTTT
V gene: TRBV30
clone size: -
D gene: -
J gene: TRBJ1-3

CDR3 protein: CASSVDAETNTGELFF
CDR3 DNA: TGTGCCAGCAGCGTAGACGCAGAAACGAACACCGGGGAGCTGTTTTTT
V gene: TRBV9
clone size: -
D gene: -
J gene: TRBJ2-2

CDR3 protein: CASSQDLIGSPGELFF
CDR3 DNA: TGTGCCAGCAGCCAAGATCTAATCGGATCCCCCGGGGAGCTGTTTTTT
V gene: TRBV3-1
clone size: -
D gene: -
J gene: TRBJ2-2

CDR3 protein: CASSLVTGPAIQYF
CDR3 DNA: TGCGCCAGCAGCTTAGTGACAGGTCCGGCGATCCAGTACTTC
V gene: TRBV5-1
clone size: -
D gene: -
J gene: TRBJ2-5

CDR3 protein: CASRNGNEAFF
CDR3 DNA: TGCGCCAGCAGGAATGGGAACGAAGCTTTCTTT
V gene: TRBV5-1
clone size: -
D gene: -
J gene: TRBJ1-1

CDR3 protein: CASSLEAGGRRDTQYF
CDR3 DNA: TGTGCCAGCAGCTTAGAAGCGGGGGGGCGGCGGGATACGCAGTATTTT
V gene: TRBV7-9
clone size: -
D gene: TRBD2
J gene: TRBJ2-3

CDR3 protein: CASSRLAGYNEQFF
CDR3 DNA: TGTGCTAGCAGCCGACTAGCGGGGTACAATGAGCAGTTCTTC
V gene: TRBV7-7
clone size: -
D gene: TRBD2
J gene: TRBJ2-1

CDR3 protein: CASSPVSSGANVLTF
CDR3 DNA: TGTGCCAGCAGCCCAGTGAGCTCTGGGGCCAACGTCCTGACTTTC
V gene: TRBV7-9
clone size: -
D gene: -
J gene: TRBJ2-6

CDR3 protein: CASSPLSSYEQYF
CDR3 DNA: TGTGCCAGCTCCCCTCTTAGCTCCTACGAGCAGTACTTC
V gene: TRBV18
clone size: -
D gene: -
J gene: TRBJ2-7

CDR3 protein: CSARPTIEAFF
CDR3 DNA: TGCAGTGCTAGGCCGACGATCGAAGCTTTCTTT
V gene: TRBV20-1
clone size: -
D gene: -
J gene: TRBJ1-1

CDR3 protein: CASSQGHPDLFF
CDR3 DNA: TGTGCCAGCAGCCAGGGACATCCTGACCTGTTTTTT
V gene: TRBV3-1
clone size: -
D gene: -
J gene: TRBJ1-4

CDR3 protein: CASSLPGDPRNQPQHF
CDR3 DNA: TGTGCCAGCAGCTTACCAGGGGACCCTCGCAATCAGCCCCAGCATTTT
V gene: TRBV7-2
clone size: once
D gene: -
J gene: TRBJ1-5

CDR3 protein: CASSKNSASYEQYF
CDR3 DNA: TGTGCCAGCAGCAAGAACAGTGCATCTTACGAGCAGTACTTC
V gene: TRBV21-1
clone size: -
D gene: -
J gene: TRBJ2-7

CDR3 protein: CASGSSYNEQFF
CDR3 DNA: TGTGCCAGTGGGAGCTCCTACAATGAGCAGTTCTTC
V gene: TRBV9
clone size: -
D gene: -
J gene: TRBJ2-1

CDR3 protein: CASSQDRSGLGTDTQYF
CDR3 DNA: TGCGCCAGCAGCCAAGATAGGTCGGGGCTAGGCACAGATACGCAGTATTTT
V gene: TRBV4-1
clone size: once
D gene: -
J gene: TRBJ2-3

CDR3 protein: CASSFRPKETQYF
CDR3 DNA: TGTGCCAGCAGCTTTCGACCGAAAGAGACCCAGTACTTC
V gene: TRBV11-2
clone size: -
D gene: -
J gene: TRBJ2-5

CDR3 protein: CASSSRQGPQETQYF
CDR3 DNA: TGTGCCAGCAGCTCCCGACAGGGGCCCCAAGAGACCCAGTACTTC
V gene: TRBV9
clone size: once
D gene: TRBD1
J gene: TRBJ2-5

CDR3 protein: CASSVMGQSTDTQYF
CDR3 DNA: TGTGCCAGCAGCGTGATGGGACAGAGCACAGATACGCAGTATTTT
V gene: TRBV9
clone size: -
D gene: TRBD1
J gene: TRBJ2-3

CDR3 protein: CASSSIGQANTEAFF
CDR3 DNA: TGTGCCAGCAGTTCCATCGGACAGGCGAACACTGAAGCTTTCTTT
V gene: TRBV6-2/TRBV6-3
clone size: -
D gene: TRBD1
J gene: TRBJ1-1